Presented here are 9 T cell receptor beta chains from one specimen sequenced in a study of regulatory T cells in long-lasting Graves disease. Indicated time point: persistent/refractory GD, antithyroid drugs over 5 years with positive TRAb. RNA from PBMCs was the source of the TCR library. Library construction for TCR beta used iRepertoire HTBI primers and Arm-PCR of CDR3 regions. Each CDR3 protein gets one entry after TCRdb re-called the multiplex PCR reads with MiXCR. The data hold a few hundred thousand distinct CDR3 sequences, with about 20% observed a single time. Sequenced here: peripheral blood mononuclear cells (PBMCs), sampled when the disease was refractory, from a patient treated with antithyroid drugs. The receptors here all came from a female donor with Graves disease.

This clonotype turned up a few times. The gene calls are TRBV3-1 and TRBJ1-2; possibly TRBD1 for D (5 bases). Germline CDR1 is LGHDT and CDR2 is YNNKEL (reference sequence). Trimming took off 3 bases at V and 0 bases at J, with 11 bases between the two ends. The CDR3 extends over 15 amino acids. CDR3 DNA sequence: TGTGCCAGCAGCCAGGGGACGGGGACTAACTATGGCTACACCTTC. It codes for CASSQGTGTNYGYTF.

This clonotype has only one observation. The V and J genes are TRBV5-1 and TRBJ2-5, with 7 positions matching TRBD1. V trimming: 2 bases; J trimming: 5 bases; junction bases outside the gene matches: 3. The CDR3 length is 13 residues. The germline V gene has CDR1 SGHRS and CDR2 YFSETQ. CDR3 DNA: TGCGCCAGCAGCTTCCAGGGGGTGGAGACCCAGTACTTC. This codes for CASSFQGVETQYF.

The rearrangement uses TRBV6-5 and TRBJ2-7, with 12 nucleotides matching TRBD2. The germline V gene has CDR1 MNHEY and CDR2 SVGAGI. CDR3 length: 18 amino acids. The trim removed 0 bases at V and 6 bases at J, leaving 12 bases unmatched. CDR3 sequence reads: CASSYSLAGGYPTGEQYF. In DNA, the CDR3 is TGTGCCAGCAGTTACTCGCTAGCGGGAGGGTACCCTACTGGCGAGCAGTACTTC.

This clonotype was detected many times. V usage is TRBV20-1 and J usage is TRBJ1-4, with D uncertain. Trimming stripped 3 bases from V and 7 bases from J, with 12 bases between. Germline-derived CDR1 and CDR2 are DFQATT and SNEGSKA (reference sequence). The CDR3 covers 13 residues. The CDR3 sequence: CSARRAGGEKLFF. For the CDR3, the DNA is TGCAGTGCTAGGAGGGCAGGTGGTGAAAAACTGTTTTTT.

This clonotype was counted ten times or more. Here the CDR3 reads CSGRTSGNLRAQYF. Written as DNA, the CDR3 is TGCAGTGGTAGGACTAGCGGGAACCTTCGGGCCCAGTACTTC. The J gene is TRBJ2-5, the V gene TRBV20-1; 12 nucleotides align to TRBD2. CDR3 length: 14 amino acids. V shed 7 bases and J 9 bases; nucleotides not matched to a gene: 12. Per germline, CDR1 DFQATT and CDR2 SNEGSKA (reference sequence).

This clonotype was detected many times. The V and J genes are TRBV6-2 or TRBV6-3 and TRBJ1-5; 7 nucleotides line up with TRBD1. J was trimmed by 5 bases and V by 6 bases; bases with no gene match: 10. The V gene's germline CDR1 is MNHEY and CDR2 SVGEGT. This CDR3 comprises 15 residues. CDR3 residues: CASSQRQGDHQPQHF. The CDR3 region has the DNA TGTGCCAGCAGCCAAAGACAGGGAGACCATCAGCCCCAGCATTTT.

This rearrangement joins TRBV30 to TRBJ1-2, with D hard to call. Per the germline V gene, CDR1 is GTSNPN and CDR2 is SVGIG (reference sequence). This CDR3 has 14 amino acids. The V and J ends lost 5 bases and 0 bases respectively, with 13 bases between them. DNA of the CDR3: TGTGCCTGGGTGCGTGAGGCCTCTAACTATGGCTACACCTTC. The encoded protein is CAWVREASNYGYTF.

The gene calls are TRBV2 and TRBJ2-3; either TRBD1 or TRBD2 may fit D (6 bases each). V dropped 5 bases and J dropped 0 bases, with 15 bases sitting between them. Looked up from germline, CDR1 is SNHLY and CDR2 is FYNNEI. There are 16 residues in the CDR3. CDR3 DNA sequence: TGTGCCAGCAGTCTTGCGTGGGGGGCCAGCACAGATACGCAGTATTTT. It is translated as CASSLAWGASTDTQYF.

This clonotype turned up a few times. This rearrangement joins TRBV7-2 to TRBJ2-7; TRBD2 aligns across 9 bases. CDR1 and CDR2 from the germline V gene are SGHTA and FQGNSA. The CDR3 consists of 14 residues. The junction had 8 bases not matched to a gene; V was cut back by 5 bases and J by 6 bases. The CDR3 here is CASSPLAGVGEQYF. CDR3 DNA sequence: TGTGCCAGCAGCCCCTTAGCGGGAGTAGGCGAGCAGTACTTC.